This T cell receptor (beta chain) emerged from a study of OX40 agonist ivuxolimab in advanced cancers. As for the study in general: Age averaged around 54 years (range about 23 to 80), and approximately 80% were male.

As for this clone: Its target is unknown.

Data came from immunoSEQ multiplex PCR; TCRdb stores just in-frame clones and leaves some out. The table shows tens of thousands of clones, with more than 85% occurring only once. Study-level results: It was not determined which antigens were specifically recognized by the peripheral T cells that had undergone clonal expansion.

Specimen: CD4+ or CD8+ T cells sorted from blood, collected in a trial of the OX40 agonist ivuxolimab. The receptor was isolated from an adult with an advanced solid tumor such as melanoma, head and neck, liver or kidney cancer.

Here the CDR3 reads CASSLGTASTDTQYF. CDR3 DNA: TGTGCCAGCAGCTTGGGGACGGCTAGCACAGATACGCAGTATTTT. This sequence joins TRBV5-4 and TRBJ2-3; the D is unclear. The CDR3 covers 15 residues. Germline lookup yields CDR1 SGHNT and CDR2 YYREEE (reference sequence). Deletions cut 0 bases from V and 0 bases from J, with 8 bases between.